The source of this T cell receptor (beta chain) is a study of Graves' ophthalmopathy and Graves' hyperthyroidism. Study context: The study drew peripheral blood at initial diagnosis, before any treatment.

Study results and limitations: A 13-signature model separated ophthalmopathy from stable hyperthyroidism, just under 90% sensitivity, around 78% specificity.

Amplification of the TCR beta CDR3 regions used RNA transcripts (as template). Amplification began with first-round RT-PCR using HTBI primers, then second-round multiplex PCR was performed. TCRdb itself ran the multiplex PCR reads through MiXCR, one entry per CDR3 protein. The sample holds about 620,000 distinct CDR3 sequences, over 20% seen once. Many counts were recorded for this clonotype. Its antigen remains unknown. The CDR3 has 15 amino acids. J gave up 5 bases and V 2 bases, and 6 bases lay outside the gene matches. Per germline, CDR1 MGHRA and CDR2 YSYEKL. Newly diagnosed hyperthyroidism donors, aged 18 to 65, duration under 2 months. Diagnoses were established from clinical symptoms, serum thyroxine, TRAb, thyroid ultrasound and orbital computed tomography.

V usage is TRBV4-1 and J usage is TRBJ2-5, with 9 positions matching TRBD1. The sequence came from a young woman with stable Graves' hyperthyroidism. Some clones in this sample may be carry-over from other donors' samples. Material for sequencing was peripheral blood. The CDR3 DNA reads as TGCGCCAGCAGCCAAAATACAGGGGGCGTGGAGACCCAGTACTTC. It codes for CASSQNTGGVETQYF.